This TCR beta chain was captured in a study of shared clonotypes between healthy human individuals (TCRdb year 2020). For the study in its entirety: The cohort comprised two women and three men aged 18 to 49 years. The study deeply sequenced blood TCR repertoires of roughly five healthy adults to estimate repertoire size and the extent of clonotype sharing between individuals. To increase sequencing depth and limit assay-specific biases, TCR repertoire library preparation and sequencing were carried out by different laboratories using diverse techniques. Each donor's leukapheresis produced roughly between roughly 0.94 and 9.5 billion PBMCs. What the research found in general, with its limitations: Pairwise subsampling led to the expectation that sequencing depth would affect the degree of clonotype sharing among donors. Sampling was restricted to blood, and TCR repertoires in tissues likely differ from the TCR repertoires found in blood. The small number of donors limited the genetic and exposure-history diversity represented.

Using the deep immunoSEQ assay, TCR CDR3 regions were amplified from genomic DNA by multiplex PCR. For each cell subset, the extracted genomic DNA was distributed evenly across all wells of several immunoSEQ 96-well plates, and each plate served as one replicate. For unsorted PBMC, approximately 300 ng of genomic DNA, equivalent to about 30,000 T cell genomes, went into each replicate PCR. Ten immunoSEQ deep assay plates were used to sequence unsorted PBMC genomic DNA. The purified libraries were quantified using a Qubit 3.0 fluorometer, sized with a Bioanalyzer 2100, and then quantified again using the KAPA Library Quantification kit. Each immunoSEQ 96-well plate was sequenced on its own single-read 150-cycle Illumina NextSeq 550 flow cell. Processing in the source paper ran as follows. Because only junctional sequences without quality scores were contained in the immunoSEQ output, filtering matching that applied to full-length reads could not be performed. To assign V/J genes and CDR3, sequences were annotated using PyIR, a Python wrapper for IgBLAST v1.9, with IMGT germline references. Reads were removed for weak V/J assignments (E-value above 1e-6), missing CDR3, stop codons, out-of-frame junctions, or ambiguous translated residues. A V3J clonotype was defined by an identical inferred V gene, J gene, and CDR3 amino acid sequence. Percentage overlap between repertoires was computed as shared unique clonotypes divided by the size of the smaller repertoire. Three approaches were used to assess repertoire richness: RTK rarefaction, the Chao1 estimator, and Recon v2.1 estimates of unobserved clonotypes. TCRdb took over this immuneACCESS table, retaining in-frame rearrangements with V and J assigned. Such tables are incomplete; in checked studies, under half of the missing clones stem from an unresolved V gene, and the remainder is unexplained. V, J and clone size reflect that table, while D and trimming were determined from the DNA. The sample yields about 450,000 clones; 79% were counted once. Clones ranked in the top ten supply over 9.5% of the sample.

The donors were healthy, HIV-negative adults with no recently reported acute infections or vaccinations. Only Caucasian adults living in Nashville, Tennessee, USA were represented among the donors. In the unsorted samples, approximately 85 million PBMCs were counted, and genomic DNA was extracted using the QIAamp DNA Blood Mini kit. Blood was obtained by leukapheresis, after which PBMCs were separated by Ficoll-Histopaque density gradient centrifugation and cryopreserved in liquid nitrogen vapor phase. Between the V and J ends, shortened by 3 bases and 7 bases respectively, the junction contains 21 bases. For CDR1 and CDR2, the germline V gene (reference sequence) lists LNHDA and SQIVND. Including cysteine and phenylalanine, the CDR3 has 16 amino acids. The CDR3 DNA has 48 bases and is translated from base 1. Comments on this clone: Its specific antigen is unknown. There are no base qualities to consult, and no much larger clone falls within one base.

This sequence originates from a middle-aged woman in good health. Some clones in this sample may be carry-over from other donors' samples. Recombination joined TRBV19 with TRBJ1-1; the D gene is perhaps TRBD1, from 5 matching bases. The sequenced sample was PBMCs. The CDR3 region has the sequence CASSMFAGETSFEAFF. The sequence in DNA is TGTGCCAGTAGTATGTTTGCGGGGGAAACCTCCTTTGAAGCTTTCTTT.